Listed below are T cell receptor beta chains from one sample, sequenced in a study of post-analysis software for immune sequencing data. TCRdb analysed the PCR reads with MiXCR anew, one entry per CDR3 protein. The table records 700,000 to 800,000 distinct CDR3 sequences, roughly 30% of them present only once. Sequenced: blood. The receptors originated from a girl between 5 and 17 years old with multiple sclerosis. The conserved cysteine and the conserved F or W are not part of the CDR3 here.

CDR3 length: 14
V gene: TRBV28
CDR3 protein: ASSLIVPSRKETQY

CDR3 length: 14
V gene: TRBV20-1
CDR3 protein: SARDAGTGNNSPLH

CDR3 length: 14
V gene: TRBV7-2
CDR3 protein: ASSSGQNTSNYGYT

CDR3 length: 12
V gene: TRBV18
CDR3 protein: ASSPPGGDETQY

CDR3 length: 12
V gene: TRBV11-2
CDR3 protein: ASSFSGLGNEQF

CDR3 length: 14
V gene: TRBV12-3/TRBV12-4
CDR3 protein: ASSPGGGLGTDTQY

CDR3 length: 12
V gene: TRBV6-1
CDR3 protein: ASSHRTEKNIQY

CDR3 length: 10
V gene: TRBV28
CDR3 protein: ASTAQGHEQY

CDR3 length: 12
V gene: TRBV28
CDR3 protein: ASSAVDKNYGYT

CDR3 length: 10
V gene: TRBV28
CDR3 protein: ASRKDSDEQY

CDR3 length: 12
V gene: TRBV20-1
CDR3 protein: SARTSGILYEQF

CDR3 length: 11
V gene: TRBV6-5
CDR3 protein: ASTMRGQETQY

CDR3 length: 11
V gene: TRBV29-1
CDR3 protein: SVEWRGHTEAF

CDR3 length: 13
V gene: TRBV11-2
CDR3 protein: ASSMAGLVIYEQY

CDR3 length: 14
V gene: TRBV12-3/TRBV12-4
CDR3 protein: ASSLRLAGGSETQY

CDR3 length: 12
V gene: TRBV20-1
CDR3 protein: SASKGGSDTGRY

CDR3 length: 10
V gene: TRBV29-1
CDR3 protein: SVVGTGDEQF

CDR3 length: 13
V gene: TRBV28
CDR3 protein: ASSRHSGGADTQY

CDR3 length: 13
V gene: TRBV4-3
CDR3 protein: ASSPRLAGGGTQY

CDR3 length: 16
V gene: TRBV20-1
CDR3 protein: SARSVAGLPRGPDTQY

CDR3 length: 11
V gene: TRBV7-9
CDR3 protein: ASSGDSRYEQY

CDR3 length: 13
V gene: TRBV7-9
CDR3 protein: ASSIRRAVQETQY

CDR3 length: 14
V gene: TRBV2
CDR3 protein: ASGPTVVGGSYGYT

CDR3 length: 12
V gene: TRBV6-6
CDR3 protein: ASSYGAANQPQH

CDR3 length: 14
V gene: TRBV7-2
CDR3 protein: ASSLAGATGTETQY

CDR3 length: 12
V gene: TRBV14
CDR3 protein: ASSQSTGNTEAF

CDR3 length: 11
V gene: TRBV5-1
CDR3 protein: ASSPGDDTEAF

CDR3 length: 16
V gene: TRBV29-1
CDR3 protein: SVTGPDVVAGFYNEQF

CDR3 length: 13
V gene: TRBV4-3
CDR3 protein: ASSQEDRGVSPLH

CDR3 length: 10
V gene: TRBV7-9
CDR3 protein: AGAGTSYEQY

CDR3 length: 12
V gene: TRBV7-2
CDR3 protein: ASSAGGPVEEQF

CDR3 length: 14
V gene: TRBV7-8
CDR3 protein: ASSLISGGFADTQY

CDR3 length: 10
V gene: TRBV20-1
CDR3 protein: SAGGLAGTQY

CDR3 length: 15
V gene: TRBV21-1
CDR3 protein: ASSKARGPSTNEKLF

CDR3 length: 17
V gene: TRBV27
CDR3 protein: ASSLSPPREGLDHNEQF

CDR3 length: 12
V gene: TRBV21-1
CDR3 protein: ASSKVTGGHEQY

CDR3 length: 12
V gene: TRBV19
CDR3 protein: ASSFLTISQPQH

CDR3 length: 14
V gene: TRBV7-2
CDR3 protein: ASSLGWTGRSYEQY

CDR3 length: 12
V gene: TRBV7-2
CDR3 protein: ASSRGLHQETQY

CDR3 length: 16
V gene: TRBV20-1
CDR3 protein: SARDDFTAGSMADTQY

CDR3 length: 13
V gene: TRBV20-1
CDR3 protein: SARVGLAVAYEQY

CDR3 length: 12
V gene: TRBV28
CDR3 protein: ASKRDRALNEQY

CDR3 length: 11
V gene: TRBV6-5
CDR3 protein: ASSYGRYNEQF

CDR3 length: 12
V gene: TRBV12-3/TRBV12-4
CDR3 protein: ASSLIRGLTEAF

CDR3 length: 10
V gene: TRBV20-1
CDR3 protein: SSPQDNTEAF

CDR3 length: 16
V gene: TRBV6-2/TRBV6-3
CDR3 protein: ASSKGGGLAGVAGELF

CDR3 length: 10
V gene: TRBV21-1
CDR3 protein: AILTIPYEQY

CDR3 length: 9
V gene: TRBV28
CDR3 protein: ASSFLGKLF

CDR3 length: 11
V gene: TRBV20-1
CDR3 protein: SAREGYSYVQY

CDR3 length: 12
V gene: TRBV5-1
CDR3 protein: ASSLGRSTYEQY

CDR3 length: 10
V gene: TRBV29-1
CDR3 protein: SVDRGIYGYT